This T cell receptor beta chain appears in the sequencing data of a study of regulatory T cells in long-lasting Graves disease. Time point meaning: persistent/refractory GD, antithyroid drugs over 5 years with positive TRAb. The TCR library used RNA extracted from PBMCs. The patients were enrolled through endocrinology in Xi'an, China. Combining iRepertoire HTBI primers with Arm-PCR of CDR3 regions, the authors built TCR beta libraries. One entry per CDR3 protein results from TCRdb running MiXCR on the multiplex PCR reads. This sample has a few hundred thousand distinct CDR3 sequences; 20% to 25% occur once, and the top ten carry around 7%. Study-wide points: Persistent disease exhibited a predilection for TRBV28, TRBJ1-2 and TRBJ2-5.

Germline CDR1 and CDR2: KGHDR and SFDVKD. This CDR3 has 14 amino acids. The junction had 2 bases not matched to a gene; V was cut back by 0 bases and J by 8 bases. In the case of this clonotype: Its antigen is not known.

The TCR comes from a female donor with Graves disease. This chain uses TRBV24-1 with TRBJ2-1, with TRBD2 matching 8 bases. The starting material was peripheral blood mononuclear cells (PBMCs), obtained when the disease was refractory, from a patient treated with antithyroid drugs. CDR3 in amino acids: CATSDLRGGDEQFF. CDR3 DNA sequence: TGTGCCACCAGTGATTTGCGGGGGGGTGATGAGCAGTTCTTC.